This record looks at one T cell receptor beta chain sequence and its context. Its antigen is unknown. Germline lookup yields CDR1 SGHNT and CDR2 YYREEE (reference sequence). This CDR3 spans 15 amino acids. Trimming took 4 bases from V and 7 from J; bases not matched to a gene: 10. Stated time point: blood 2 weeks post-SBRT. Sample treatment: 15 Gy SBRT to primary tumor, nephrectomy 4 weeks later. The record originates from a study of radiation and T cells in renal cell carcinoma. General observations from the study: Baseline intratumoral clonotype presence is unknown without pretreatment biopsies.

TCRdb's table, derived via immunoSEQ multiplex PCR, lists solely in-frame clones and lacks some. The top ten hold under 2.5% of the sample, which has 120,000 or so clones, roughly 77% seen once. Specimen: blood, collected from a patient whose treatment included radiotherapy and nephrectomy. The clonotype comes from a woman aged 60-70 years with renal cell carcinoma. This chain joins TRBV5-4 and TRBJ2-1, with 8 bases lining up with TRBD1. CDR3 residues: CASSQVSQGANEQFF. The DNA for the CDR3 is TGTGCCAGCAGCCAAGTATCTCAGGGGGCGAATGAGCAGTTCTTC.